This TCR beta chain was identified during a study of T cells after yellow fever vaccination. Overall study results and limits: Among all clonotypes, a small share was observed in both CD4 and CD8 compartments. Abundant bulk-derived clonotypes could contaminate FACS-sorted repertoires. Though weaker, the secondary response peaked faster, on day 5 versus 15.

Remarks on this clonotype: Its target is unknown.

TCRdb reprocessed the 5' RACE reads with MiXCR, giving one entry per CDR3 protein. The profile shows under 500,000 distinct CDR3 sequences, 15% to 20% of them singletons. The sequences come from PBMCs, collected before the yellow fever booster vaccination. This TCR was recovered from a man aged 18-30 years who received the YFV17D yellow fever vaccine.

Here the CDR3 DNA reads TGCGCCAGCAGTTCCGGGACAGGGTTTTTCCCTGTCTATGGCTACACCTTC. This translates into CASSSGTGFFPVYGYTF. The V and J genes are TRBV5-1 and TRBJ1-2, with 9 bases fitting TRBD1. The CDR3 contains 17 residues. The trim removed 5 bases at V and 4 bases at J, leaving 15 bases unmatched. CDR1 and CDR2 (germline): SGHRS, YFSETQ.